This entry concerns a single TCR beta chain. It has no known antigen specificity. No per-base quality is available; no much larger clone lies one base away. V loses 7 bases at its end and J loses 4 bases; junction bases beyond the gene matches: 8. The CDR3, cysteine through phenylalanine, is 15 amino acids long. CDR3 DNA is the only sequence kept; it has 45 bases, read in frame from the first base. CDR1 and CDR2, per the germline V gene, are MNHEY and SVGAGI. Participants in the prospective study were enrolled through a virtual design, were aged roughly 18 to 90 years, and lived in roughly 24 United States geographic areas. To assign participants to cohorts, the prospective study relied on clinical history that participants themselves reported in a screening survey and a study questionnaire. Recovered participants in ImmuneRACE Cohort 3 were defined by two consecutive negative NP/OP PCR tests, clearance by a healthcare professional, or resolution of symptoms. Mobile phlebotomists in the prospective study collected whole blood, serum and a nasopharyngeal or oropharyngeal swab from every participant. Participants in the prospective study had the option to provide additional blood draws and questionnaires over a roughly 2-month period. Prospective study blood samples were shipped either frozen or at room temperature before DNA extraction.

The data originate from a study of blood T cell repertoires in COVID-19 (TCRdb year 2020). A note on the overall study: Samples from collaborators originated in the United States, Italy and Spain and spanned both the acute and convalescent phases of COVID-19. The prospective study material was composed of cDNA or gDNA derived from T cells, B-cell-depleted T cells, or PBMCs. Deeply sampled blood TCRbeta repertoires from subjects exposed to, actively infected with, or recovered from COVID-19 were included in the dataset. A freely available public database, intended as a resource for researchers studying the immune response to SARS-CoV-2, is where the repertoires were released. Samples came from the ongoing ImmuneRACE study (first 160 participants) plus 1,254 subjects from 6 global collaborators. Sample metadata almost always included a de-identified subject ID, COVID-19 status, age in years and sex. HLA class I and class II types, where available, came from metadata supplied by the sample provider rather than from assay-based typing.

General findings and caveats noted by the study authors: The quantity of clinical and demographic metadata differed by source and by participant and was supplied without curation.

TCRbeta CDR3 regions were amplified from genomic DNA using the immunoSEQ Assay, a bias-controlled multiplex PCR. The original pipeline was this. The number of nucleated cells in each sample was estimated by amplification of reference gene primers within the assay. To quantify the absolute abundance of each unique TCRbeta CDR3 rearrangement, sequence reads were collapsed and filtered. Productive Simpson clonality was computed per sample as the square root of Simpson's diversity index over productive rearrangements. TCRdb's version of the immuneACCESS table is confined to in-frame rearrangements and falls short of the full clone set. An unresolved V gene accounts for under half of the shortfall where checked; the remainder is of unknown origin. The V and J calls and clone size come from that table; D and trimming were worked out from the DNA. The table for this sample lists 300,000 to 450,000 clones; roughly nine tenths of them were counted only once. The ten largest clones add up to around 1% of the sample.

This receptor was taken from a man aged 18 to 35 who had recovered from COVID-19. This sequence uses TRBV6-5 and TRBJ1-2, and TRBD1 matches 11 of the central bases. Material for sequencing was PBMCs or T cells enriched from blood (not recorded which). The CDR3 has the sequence CASTSGTGGTYGYTF. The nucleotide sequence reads TGTGCCAGCACATCCGGGACAGGGGGTACCTATGGCTACACCTTC.